This TCR beta chain was sequenced in a study of T cells in Graves' hyperthyroidism and ophthalmopathy. Study observations and caveats: The model made its ophthalmopathy prediction, and onset followed a median around 6.9 months later.

Worth noting for this clonotype: Its antigen is unidentified.

V shed 2 bases and J 2 bases; nucleotides not matched to a gene: 9. Germline CDR1 reads ENHRY; CDR2 reads SYGVKD. The CDR3 covers 19 residues. At least 3 on the Clinical Activity Score was recorded for ophthalmopathy patients, who also had NOSPECS grade at least 4 and duration under 3 months. PBMCs were sourced from roughly 9.7 ml fresh peripheral blood. TCR beta CDR3 region amplification was performed from RNA transcripts. The HTBI primer set drove a first-round RT-PCR of the TCR CDR3. In TCRdb, the multiplex PCR reads were re-called with MiXCR into one record per CDR3 protein. The data hold 700,000 or so distinct CDR3 sequences, with about 14% observed a single time.

The sample comprised blood. The chain links TRBV10-3 to TRBJ2-1, with 13 bases aligning to TRBD2. This sequence was found in a woman aged 45 to 65 with Graves' ophthalmopathy. The CDR3 region has the DNA TGTGCCATCAGTGAGCCGGGACTAGCGGGAAGCGGGACCTACAATGAGCAGTTCTTC. Translating it yields CAISEPGLAGSGTYNEQFF.